Below, 21 T cell receptor beta chains from the same sample are listed, as sequenced in a study of glioma-infiltrating T cells. Amplification of TCR alpha and beta CDR3 regions from RNA used iRepertoire nested multiplex PCR. In TCRdb, the multiplex PCR reads were re-called with MiXCR into one record per CDR3 protein. The sample holds 150,000 to 200,000 distinct CDR3 sequences, about 40% seen once. Material for sequencing was glioma tissue, nonneoplastic brain tissue, or PBMCs (not recorded which). All receptors derive from a human donor with low-grade glioma or glioblastoma, undergoing nonglioma brain surgery, or in good health (not recorded which).

This clonotype was counted ten times or more. The chain joins TRBV28 to TRBJ1-3; D may be TRBD1 (6 bases). Germline V gene sequence: CDR1 MDHEN, CDR2 SYDVKM. CDR3 length equals 15 residues. V lost 3 bases, J lost 3 bases, and 12 bases lay in between. The CDR3 sequence: CASSLRQGIGNTIYF. The CDR3 DNA sequence: TGTGCCAGCAGTTTGAGGCAGGGGATTGGAAACACCATATATTTT.

This clonotype was found many times. The V call is TRBV6-1, the J call TRBJ1-2; D is unresolved. This CDR3 has 16 residues. Trimming removed 4 bases from V and 0 bases from J, with 15 bases in between. Germline V gene lookup returns CDR1 MNHNS and CDR2 SASEGT. The CDR3 region has the DNA TGTGCCAGCAGTGCGGACGGCTCTCGACCTAACTATGGCTACACCTTC. Translating it yields CASSADGSRPNYGYTF.

This clonotype was recorded at least ten times. The chain recombines TRBV20-1 with TRBJ2-3, with 8 bases identical to TRBD2. The junction had 11 bases not matched to a gene; V was cut back by 6 bases and J by 0 bases. Per germline, CDR1 DFQATT and CDR2 SNEGSKA (reference sequence). The CDR3 totals 16 residues. CDR3 nucleotide sequence: TGCAGTGCCGACCGTCGACTAGCGAGAAGCACAGATACGCAGTATTTT. Translating gives CSADRRLARSTDTQYF.

Remarks on this clonotype: Possible read error: a much larger clone is one base away. The rearrangement links TRBV28 to TRBJ2-3, with unresolved D. V lost 2 bases and J lost 6, with 21 bases in between. CDR1 is MDHEN, CDR2 SYDVKM, per germline. The CDR3 has 17 amino acids. The CDR3 loop is CASSLPILPQESDTQYF. CDR3 nucleotides: TGTGCCAGCAGTTTACCGATCCTCCCCCAGGAGAGCGATACGCAGTATTTT. Drawing the rest from reference TRBV28 and TRBJ2-3, the complete variable domain is DVKVTQSSRYLVKRTGEKVFLECVQDMDHENMFWYRQDPGLGLRLIYFSYDVKMKEKGDIPEGYSVSREKKERFSLILESASTNQTSMYLCASSLPILPQESDTQYFGPGTRLTVL.

Points on this clonotype: A much larger clone sits a single nucleotide away, making a read error possible. CDR3 DNA: TGTGCCAGCAGTGGGGAAAATAAGCCCCAGCATTTT. It specifies CASSGENKPQHF. The rearrangement joins TRBV2 to TRBJ1-5; D is unresolved. This CDR3 contains 12 residues. Trimming shortened V by 4 bases and J by 8 bases, and 9 bases separated the two germline ends. Germline V gives CDR1 SNHLY, CDR2 FYNNEI.

The genes are TRBV20-1 and TRBJ2-3; D possibly uses TRBD1 or TRBD2 (5 bases each). The V gene lost 7 bases and the J gene lost 5 bases, with 16 bases spanning the gap. The CDR3 sequence is 13 residues long. The V gene's germline CDR1 is DFQATT and CDR2 SNEGSKA (reference sequence). CDR3 coding DNA: TGCAGTGATAGGGGCAGCGGCAAAGATACGCAGTATTTT. This codes for CSDRGSGKDTQYF.

With regard to this clonotype: This may arise from a read error, as a much more abundant clone is one base away. The V and J genes are TRBV7-2 and TRBJ2-3, with 8 bases that match TRBD1. CDR1 and CDR2 (germline): SGHTA, FQGNSA. CDR3 length: 14 residues. The CDR3 spells CASSPDRALDTRYF. DNA for the CDR3: TGTGCCAGCAGCCCGGACAGGGCCTTGGATACGCGGTATTTT.

On this clonotype: A read error is possible here, since a much larger clone lies one base away. The V and J genes are TRBV20-1 and TRBJ2-5, with no clear D. V dropped 3 bases and J dropped 4 bases, with 21 bases sitting between them. Germline V CDR1 and CDR2: DFQATT, SNEGSKA (reference sequence). The length of the CDR3 is 16 residues. The chain's CDR3 is CSASHSANYKRETQYF. For the CDR3, the DNA is TGCAGTGCTAGCCATTCGGCCAATTATAAAAGAGAGACCCAGTACTTC.

Turning to this clonotype: This sequence may be a read error, since a much larger clone differs from it by one base. V and J are TRBV2 and TRBJ1-5; the match to TRBD1 covers 7 bases. The CDR3 totals 12 residues. The trim removed 10 bases at V and 3 bases at J, leaving 3 bases unmatched. CDR1 is SNHLY, CDR2 FYNNEI, per germline. As DNA, the CDR3 is TGTGCCATGGGGACAGCCAATCAGCCCCAGCATTTT. Its protein product is CAMGTANQPQHF.

For this clonotype: A single base separates this from a much larger clone, so it may be a read error. This rearrangement joins TRBV19 to TRBJ2-3; 9 bases line up with TRBD1. This CDR3 comprises 15 residues. The germline gives CDR1 LNHDA, CDR2 SQIVND (reference sequence). The CDR3: CASSIGQGNTDTKYF. The CDR3 DNA is TGTGCCAGTAGCATTGGACAGGGGAACACAGATACGAAGTATTTT.

Regarding this clonotype: It may be a read error: a sequence one base away is much more abundant. J is TRBJ1-2 and V is TRBV6-1; D might be TRBD1 (6 bases). The CDR3 covers 13 residues. V was clipped by 9 bases and J by 7 bases, with 18 bases between them. From germline, CDR1 is MNHNS and CDR2 SASEGT. The CDR3 loop is CARSPDSPPGYTF. CDR3 in DNA: TGTGCCAGAAGTCCGGACAGCCCTCCTGGCTACACCTTC.

The rearrangement joins TRBV18 to TRBJ2-7, with 8 positions matching TRBD1. Germline CDR1 and CDR2: KGHSH and LQKENI. The trim removed 6 bases at V and 6 bases at J, leaving 7 bases unmatched. There are 13 residues in the CDR3. The CDR3 nucleotides are TGTGCCAGCTCTACAGGGGGAGCCGGCGAGCAGTACTTC. This gives the protein CASSTGGAGEQYF.

Turning to this clonotype: This may come from a read error, since a much larger clone is one base off. This rearrangement joins TRBV28 to TRBJ1-1, with 7 positions matching TRBD1. Germline V lookup: CDR1 MDHEN, CDR2 SYDVKM. The CDR3 extends over 12 amino acids. The CDR3 nucleotides are TGTACAGCACAGGGGTCATACACTGAAGCTTTCTTT. Its translation is CTAQGSYTEAFF.

V gene TRBV7-9 combines with J gene TRBJ2-1, with D hard to call. Germline loops: CDR1 SEHNR, CDR2 FQNEAQ (reference sequence). The CDR3 totals 14 residues. V gave up 2 bases and J gave up 4 bases, with 9 bases separating them. The DNA of the CDR3 is TGTGCCAGCAGCTTAACTCTGGAGTACAATGAGCAGTTCTTC. It translates to CASSLTLEYNEQFF.

This clonotype came up a few times. The V gene is TRBV7-9, the J gene TRBJ2-3, with TRBD2 matching over 14 bases. Losses at the gene ends were 4 bases for V and 2 bases for J; bases not matched to a gene: 5. The CDR3 has 17 amino acids. The germline CDR1 and CDR2 sequences are SEHNR and FQNEAQ (reference sequence). CDR3 in amino acids: CASSSLTSGRDTDTQYF. CDR3 nucleotides: TGTGCCAGCAGCTCGCTGACTAGCGGGAGGGACACAGATACGCAGTATTTT.

As to this clonotype: A much larger clone lies a single base off, so this may be a read error. The chain carries TRBV28 and TRBJ1-2, with a possible D match to TRBD1 (5 bases). This CDR3 contains 13 residues. In germline, CDR1 is MDHEN, CDR2 SYDVKM. The germline V and J ends were trimmed by 8 bases and 7 bases, with 17 bases remaining between them. The CDR3 region is CASLAGDVGGYTF. The CDR3 region has the DNA TGTGCCAGCTTAGCGGGGGATGTAGGTGGCTACACCTTC.

This clonotype has just a few counts. CDR3 protein: CAISAYGGPSSYNEQFF. CDR3 sequence (DNA): TGTGCCATCAGTGCCTATGGCGGCCCCAGCTCCTACAATGAGCAGTTCTTC. The chain is built from TRBV10-3 and TRBJ2-1, with D uncertain. The germline gives CDR1 ENHRY, CDR2 SYGVKD. The V and J ends lost 4 bases and 0 bases respectively, with 16 bases between them. The CDR3 has 17 amino acids.

The chain carries TRBV27 and TRBJ1-1; D may be TRBD1 (5 bases). Deletions cut 6 bases from V and 4 bases from J, with 18 bases between. This CDR3 has 15 amino acids. From germline, CDR1 is MNHEY and CDR2 SMNVEV (reference sequence). The CDR3 DNA reads TGTGCCAGCAGAGCTTATGGGGGACGGAGCACTGAAGCTTTCTTT. It yields the protein CASRAYGGRSTEAFF.

The rearrangement uses TRBV5-4 and TRBJ2-3; 7 positions agree with TRBD2. From germline, CDR1 is SGHNT and CDR2 YYREEE (reference sequence). V gave up 6 bases and J gave up 3 bases; unmatched junction bases: 10. This CDR3 spans 15 amino acids. The CDR3 DNA is TGTGCCAGCACCGGAAGCGGGGAAAGGACAGATACGCAGTATTTT. Translating gives CASTGSGERTDTQYF.

This clonotype showed up just once. This may be a read error, as it is one base from a much larger clone. This sequence joins TRBV7-2 and TRBJ2-3, with 10 bases that match TRBD2. Germline loops: CDR1 SGHTA, CDR2 FQGNSA. This CDR3 spans 14 amino acids. The CDR3 nucleotides read TGTGCCAGAAGCTTTGGACTAGCGGCAGATACGCAGTATTTT. Protein product: CARSFGLAADTQYF.

Note on this clonotype: The junction and the germline gene differ at one end; a read error may be behind it. The chain combines TRBV6-1 with TRBJ1-1; D unclear. The CDR3 totals 12 residues. CDR1 MNHNS and CDR2 SASEGT come from the germline V gene. CDR3 nucleotides: TGTGCCATCAGTGGGTCGCGGTTTGAAGCTTTCTTT. Translation: CAISGSRFEAFF.